This passage covers 2 T cell receptor beta chains from one sample sequenced in a study of radiation and T cells in renal cell carcinoma. As for time point: baseline pretreatment blood. Treatment indicated: 15 Gy SBRT to primary tumor, nephrectomy 4 weeks later. Data came from immunoSEQ multiplex PCR; TCRdb stores just in-frame clones and leaves some out. The data hold around 140,000 clones, with roughly 83% observed a single time. The sample in question was blood, obtained from a patient whose treatment included radiotherapy and nephrectomy. The receptors derive from a woman aged 45 to 65 with renal cell carcinoma.

This chain links TRBV9 with TRBJ1-1; D not resolved. The CDR3 totals 12 residues. V was cut by 3 bases and J by 5 bases, with 8 bases left in between. Germline CDR1 SGDLS, CDR2 YYNGEE. The CDR3 bases are TGTGCCAGCAGCGCAACCGGGACTGAAGCTTTCTTT. As protein: CASSATGTEAFF.

This rearrangement joins TRBV7-2 to TRBJ2-5; D remains unclear. There are 13 residues in the CDR3. The germline V gene encodes CDR1 SGHTA and CDR2 FQGNSA. V was clipped by 2 bases and J by 2 bases, with 6 bases between them. CDR3 bases: TGTGCCAGCAGCTTAAACAGACAAGAGACCCAGTACTTC. Amino acids: CASSLNRQETQYF.